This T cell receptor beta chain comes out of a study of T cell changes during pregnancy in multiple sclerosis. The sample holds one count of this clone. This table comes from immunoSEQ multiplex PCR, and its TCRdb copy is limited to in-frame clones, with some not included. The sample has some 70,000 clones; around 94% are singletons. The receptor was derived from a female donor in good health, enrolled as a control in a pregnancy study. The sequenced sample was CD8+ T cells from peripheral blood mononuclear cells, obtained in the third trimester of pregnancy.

CDR3 DNA: TGTGCCAGCAGTTACTCGAGGGACAGGGGGCACTACGAGCAGTACTTC. This gives the protein CASSYSRDRGHYEQYF. The chain combines TRBV6-5 with TRBJ2-7, with 12 bases that match TRBD1. V shed 0 bases, J shed 3 bases, and the junction held 3 bases outside the gene matches. The CDR3 spans 16 residues. The V gene's germline CDR1 is MNHEY and CDR2 SVGAGI.